The 32 T cell receptor beta chains reported below all come from one sample, sequenced in a study of beta chain features in type 1 diabetes. Sequenced material consisted of expressed TCRB transcripts (all of the isolated RNA was reverse transcribed). Assay used: immunoSEQ multiplex PCR; TCRdb lists only in-frame clones, some missing. Of 200,000 to 300,000 clones listed, around 68% are singletons. Sequenced material: naive CD4+ T cells from blood. These TCRs come from a man aged 30 to 45 in good health.

This clone was counted once. The chain has TRBV7-2 and TRBJ2-4; D unresolved. The germline gives CDR1 SGHTA, CDR2 FQGNSA. V shed 6 bases and J shed 8 bases, with 14 bases lying between them. The CDR3 loop spans 13 amino acids. The CDR3 bases are TGTGCCAGCAGTTCCGGGCCGCGGCACATTCAGTACTTC. Protein: CASSSGPRHIQYF.

The V and J genes are TRBV29-1 and TRBJ2-3; 14 nucleotides agree with TRBD2. Germline CDR1 reads SQVTM; CDR2 reads ANQGSEA. This CDR3 is built from 14 residues. V lost 4 bases and J lost 4; bases outside the gene matches: 1. CDR3 nucleotides: TGCAGCGTTGGGGGACTAGCGGGAGCAGATACGCAGTATTTT. Translated: CSVGGLAGADTQYF.

This clone was counted a few times. The gene calls are TRBV7-9 and TRBJ1-4; D is possibly TRBD1 (5 bases). The V and J ends lost 6 bases and 1 base respectively, with 6 bases between them. Germline V CDR1 and CDR2: SEHNR, FQNEAQ (reference sequence). This CDR3 is built from 13 residues. DNA of the CDR3: TGTGCCAGCAGGCAGGGAACTAATGAAAAACTGTTTTTT. Its protein product is CASRQGTNEKLFF.

The V gene is TRBV9, the J gene TRBJ1-2; TRBD1 agrees at 7 bases. V lost 0 bases and J lost 6; bases outside the gene matches: 11. Germline loops: CDR1 SGDLS, CDR2 YYNGEE. The CDR3 contains 16 residues. The CDR3, as DNA: TGTGCCAGCAGCGTAGTTGGGACAGCAACCTATCATGGCTACACCTTC. This translates into CASSVVGTATYHGYTF.

The chain carries TRBV14 and TRBJ1-6; no clear D. The CDR3 consists of 13 residues. Trimming took off 5 bases at V and 7 bases at J, with 9 bases between the two ends. Per the germline V gene, CDR1 is SGHDN and CDR2 is FVKESK. CDR3 in amino acids: CASSGPINSPLHF. The DNA of the CDR3 is TGTGCCAGCAGCGGTCCTATCAATTCACCCCTCCACTTT.

The chain employs TRBV30 and TRBJ2-3, with a tentative D call TRBD1 (6 bases). The V gene's germline CDR1 is GTSNPN and CDR2 SVGIG (reference sequence). This CDR3 comprises 14 residues. Trimming pared 5 bases from V and 5 bases from J, leaving 17 bases between. The CDR3 loop reads CAWFLTGTRDTQYF. The CDR3 DNA sequence: TGTGCCTGGTTTTTGACAGGAACAAGAGATACGCAGTATTTT.

The V gene is TRBV18, the J gene TRBJ2-3; 10 nucleotides align to TRBD2. The germline CDR1 and CDR2 sequences are KGHSH and LQKENI. The V gene end was trimmed by 3 bases and the J gene end by 4 bases; junction bases not matched to a gene: 4. The CDR3 has 15 amino acids. The CDR3 nucleotides are TGTGCCAGCTCACCCGGGACTAGCGACCCAGATACGCAGTATTTT. This translates into CASSPGTSDPDTQYF.

This clone was observed a handful of times. The gene calls are TRBV4-2 and TRBJ2-7, with 7 bases lining up with TRBD2. CDR1 is LGHNA and CDR2 is YNFKEQ in the germline V gene. The CDR3 sequence is 14 residues long. The junction had 14 bases not matched to a gene; V was cut back by 11 bases and J by 4 bases. CDR3 sequence: CAQYGLVFVYEQYF. CDR3 DNA: TGTGCCCAATACGGACTAGTGTTTGTTTACGAGCAGTACTTC.

The rearrangement joins TRBV7-2 to TRBJ2-7; TRBD2 might be the D (5 bases). Germline-derived CDR1 and CDR2 are SGHTA and FQGNSA. Trimming shortened V by 6 bases and J by 0 bases, and 21 bases separated the two germline ends. This CDR3 comprises 17 residues. The CDR3 bases are TGTGCCAGCAGTCCGGACTCTCAAAAAAGGAGCTCCTACGAGCAGTACTTC. This codes for CASSPDSQKRSSYEQYF.

The rearrangement joins TRBV29-1 to TRBJ2-3; D gene unclear. V was cut by 2 bases and J by 1 base, with 19 bases left in between. Germline CDR1 SQVTM, CDR2 ANQGSEA. The length of the CDR3 is 17 residues. The CDR3 sequence is CSVESLRTRWGTDTQYF. Written as DNA, the CDR3 is TGCAGCGTTGAATCCCTCCGAACACGCTGGGGCACAGATACGCAGTATTTT.

There are a few counts of this clone. Other DNA sequences within the sample encode an identical CDR3. The chain joins TRBV25-1 to TRBJ2-5; no reliable D call. CDR1 is MGHDK and CDR2 is SYGVNS in the germline V gene. The length of the CDR3 is 11 residues. Trimming stripped 3 bases from V and 2 bases from J, with 1 base between. The CDR3 region has the DNA TGTGCCAGCAGTGAGCAAGAGACCCAGTACTTC. Protein: CASSEQETQYF.

The V and J genes are TRBV7-2 and TRBJ2-3; D is unclear. V dropped 5 bases and J dropped 4 bases, with 4 bases sitting between them. Per the germline V gene, CDR1 is SGHTA and CDR2 is FQGNSA. The CDR3 has 11 amino acids. CDR3 sequence reads: CASSPADTQYF. In DNA, the CDR3 is TGTGCCAGCAGCCCGGCAGATACGCAGTATTTT.

The CDR3 reads CSVEDLGETQYF. In DNA form, the CDR3 reads TGCAGCGTTGAAGATCTAGGGGAGACCCAGTACTTC. V is TRBV29-1 and J is TRBJ2-5; D unresolved. V was clipped by 0 bases and J by 5 bases, with 7 bases between them. CDR3 length: 12 residues. From germline, CDR1 is SQVTM and CDR2 ANQGSEA.

This chain links TRBV29-1 with TRBJ2-3; 11 bases line up with TRBD2. V lost 4 bases and J lost 3; bases outside the gene matches: 9. In germline, CDR1 is SQVTM, CDR2 ANQGSEA. The CDR3 runs to 16 residues. CDR3 residues: CSVGEVVAGGTDTQYF. The CDR3 DNA is TGCAGCGTTGGTGAGGTGGTAGCGGGGGGGACAGATACGCAGTATTTT.

The V gene is TRBV18, the J gene TRBJ2-3; D may correspond to TRBD1 or TRBD2 (5 bases each). This CDR3 is 16 amino acids long. Trimming shortened V by 2 bases and J by 3 bases, and 15 bases separated the two germline ends. The germline gives CDR1 KGHSH, CDR2 LQKENI. CDR3 sequence: CASSPGDGLGTDTQYF. The CDR3 DNA follows: TGTGCCAGCTCACCAGGGGACGGCCTCGGGACAGATACGCAGTATTTT.

This rearrangement joins TRBV7-9 to TRBJ1-1; no reliable D call. From germline, CDR1 is SEHNR and CDR2 FQNEAQ (reference sequence). The ends were cut back, 2 bases at V and 4 bases at J, with 11 bases in the middle. This CDR3 contains 14 residues. The CDR3 nucleotides read TGTGCCAGCAGCTTACGTGAGAGAGCCACTGAAGCTTTCTTT. Encoded protein: CASSLRERATEAFF.

The V and J genes are TRBV5-1 and TRBJ2-2; the D gene is possibly TRBD2 (5 bases). The CDR3 totals 15 residues. V was cut by 6 bases and J by 5 bases, with 17 bases left in between. CDR1 is SGHRS and CDR2 is YFSETQ in the germline V gene. In DNA, the CDR3 is TGCGCCAGCACCTTCCCGGGATTCGGAACCGGGGAGCTGTTTTTT. This encodes CASTFPGFGTGELFF.

The rearrangement links TRBV30 to TRBJ1-1, with D perhaps matching TRBD1 (5 bases). The V gene lost 8 bases and the J gene lost 2 bases, with 15 bases spanning the gap. CDR3 length equals 13 residues. Per the germline V gene, CDR1 is GTSNPN and CDR2 is SVGIG (reference sequence). The CDR3 is CALVQGSNTEAFF. The CDR3 DNA reads TGTGCCCTAGTTCAGGGATCAAACACTGAAGCTTTCTTT.

The chain carries TRBV4-2 and TRBJ2-3, with 8 bases that match TRBD2. This CDR3 comprises 16 residues. Germline assignment: CDR1 LGHNA and CDR2 YNFKEQ. Trimming took 4 bases from V and 1 from J; bases not matched to a gene: 7. CDR3 coding DNA: TGTGCCAGCAGCCGTTACCAGACTAGCGGCACAGATACGCAGTATTTT. It is translated as CASSRYQTSGTDTQYF.

The V gene is TRBV2, the J gene TRBJ2-3, with D tentatively TRBD2 (7 bases). The CDR3 has 15 amino acids. Per the germline V gene, CDR1 is SNHLY and CDR2 is FYNNEI. V gave up 3 bases and J gave up 1 base, with 11 bases separating them. This CDR3 is CASSEMGGRTDTQYF. In nucleotides, the CDR3 is TGTGCCAGCAGTGAGATGGGGGGGCGCACAGATACGCAGTATTTT.

The chain carries TRBV30 and TRBJ2-6; D is undetermined. This CDR3 has 17 residues. The germline gives CDR1 GTSNPN, CDR2 SVGIG (reference sequence). Trimming shortened V by 3 bases and J by 0 bases, and 15 bases separated the two germline ends. CDR3 in DNA: TGTGCCTGGAGCGGTTACCAGACCCCCTCTGGGGCCAACGTCCTGACTTTC. It specifies CAWSGYQTPSGANVLTF.

The V and J genes are TRBV7-9 and TRBJ2-6; D not resolved. Trimming took 4 bases from V and 2 from J, leaving 18 bases between them. CDR3 length: 18 residues. Germline V lookup: CDR1 SEHNR, CDR2 FQNEAQ (reference sequence). Here the CDR3 reads CASSSFELLETGANVLTF. CDR3 nucleotides: TGTGCCAGCAGCTCATTTGAGCTGCTGGAGACTGGGGCCAACGTCCTGACTTTC.

V is TRBV7-9 and J is TRBJ2-7, with D perhaps TRBD1 (5 bases). Germline values: CDR1 SEHNR, CDR2 FQNEAQ (reference sequence). Between the trimmed V and J ends, which lost 0 bases and 7 bases, there was a span of 13 bases. The CDR3 totals 14 residues. CDR3 DNA sequence: TGTGCCAGCAGCTTAGCCCAGGGCGGACGTGAGCAGTACTTC. This gives the protein CASSLAQGGREQYF. The full variable domain, with the rest looked up from reference TRBV7-9 and TRBJ2-7, is DTGVSQNPRHKITKRGQNVTFRCDPISEHNRLYWYRQTLGQGPEFLTYFQNEAQLEKSRLLSDRFSAERPKGSFSTLEIQRTEQGDSAMYLCASSLAQGGREQYFGPGTRLTVT.

V and J are TRBV4-2 and TRBJ2-7; possibly TRBD2 for D (5 bases). The CDR3 spans 13 residues. Trimming left V 0 bases short and J 3 bases short, with 6 bases between. Per germline, CDR1 LGHNA and CDR2 YNFKEQ. The CDR3 sequence: CASSQEGGYEQYF. In DNA, the CDR3 is TGTGCCAGCAGCCAAGAAGGAGGCTACGAGCAGTACTTC.

This clone was recorded once. The V and J genes are TRBV6-6 and TRBJ2-1; D may be TRBD2 (5 bases). The CDR3 contains 14 residues. In germline, CDR1 is MNHNY, CDR2 SVGAGI (reference sequence). V was pared by 8 bases and J by 7 bases, with 18 bases between. Written as DNA, the CDR3 is TGTGCCAGCGTTCCGCTTACGGGGAGAAATGAGCAGTTCTTC. It yields the protein CASVPLTGRNEQFF.

Of note for this clone: The sample contains more than one DNA sequence encoding this CDR3. The chain is built from TRBV29-1 and TRBJ2-1, with 8 bases matching TRBD2. Germline CDR1 is SQVTM and CDR2 is ANQGSEA. The CDR3 extends over 14 amino acids. Germline trimming cut 6 bases from V and 0 bases from J; bases unmatched to any gene: 4. The CDR3 sequence is CSVKRGSSYNEQFF. The CDR3 DNA sequence: TGCAGCGTAAAGCGGGGGAGCTCCTACAATGAGCAGTTCTTC.

The chain uses TRBV6-6 and TRBJ2-7, with a possible D match to TRBD1 (6 bases). CDR3 length: 14 amino acids. The ends were cut back, 0 bases at V and 3 bases at J, with 9 bases in the middle. Germline CDR1 MNHNY, CDR2 SVGAGI (reference sequence). CDR3 sequence (DNA): TGTGCCAGCAGTTACTCCTCGGACAGCTACGAGCAGTACTTC. Protein sequence: CASSYSSDSYEQYF.

This chain connects TRBV5-1 to TRBJ2-5, with a possible D match to TRBD2 (5 bases). This CDR3 contains 16 residues. CDR1 and CDR2 (germline): SGHRS, YFSETQ. V lost 0 bases and J lost 2, with 14 bases in between. The CDR3 DNA is TGCGCCAGCAGCTTGGCCTACGCGGGTCCGCAAGAGACCCAGTACTTC. This translates into CASSLAYAGPQETQYF.

The gene calls are TRBV30 and TRBJ2-5, with D possibly being TRBD1 (6 bases). With 4 bases removed from V and 5 bases from J, the gap between germline ends came to 8 bases. CDR1 is GTSNPN, CDR2 SVGIG, per germline (reference sequence). The CDR3 runs 11 residues. In DNA, the CDR3 is TGTGCCTGGACAGGGGTCGAGACCCAGTACTTC. Its translation: CAWTGVETQYF.

The chain couples TRBV10-3 to TRBJ2-5; the D gene is possibly TRBD1 (6 bases). The CDR3 has 12 residues. Trimming pared 8 bases from V and 4 bases from J, leaving 11 bases between. The V gene's germline CDR1 is ENHRY and CDR2 SYGVKD. The CDR3 bases are TGTGCCATCGCGGTAGGGGGAGAGACCCAGTACTTC. This sequence encodes CAIAVGGETQYF.

The chain joins TRBV4-2 to TRBJ2-3; no firm D call. The germline V gene has CDR1 LGHNA and CDR2 YNFKEQ. The CDR3 covers 13 residues. Between the trimmed V and J ends, which lost 6 bases and 5 bases, there was a span of 12 bases. CDR3 protein: CASSTSVVDTQYF. The CDR3 nucleotides are TGTGCCAGCAGTACAAGCGTAGTAGATACGCAGTATTTT.

Remarks on this clone: This sample includes further DNA sequences coding for the same CDR3. Written as DNA, the CDR3 is TGCAGCGTTGCTGGGACAGGCTCCTACAATGAGCAGTTCTTC. It encodes CSVAGTGSYNEQFF. V is TRBV29-1 and J is TRBJ2-1; 8 bases line up with TRBD1. CDR3 length: 14 amino acids. V lost 4 bases to trimming and J lost 0 bases; unmatched junction nucleotides: 2. Germline loops: CDR1 SQVTM, CDR2 ANQGSEA.